This TCR beta chain emerged from a study of T cells after yellow fever vaccination. General observations from the study: At day 0, almost all vaccine-responding clonotypes escaped detection in the sorted memory subsets.

The CDR3 extends over 15 amino acids. V shed 6 bases, J shed 1 base, and the junction held 3 bases outside the gene matches. Each CDR3 protein gets one entry after TCRdb re-called the 5' RACE reads with MiXCR. Here the sample spans roughly 9,800 distinct CDR3 sequences, 4% to 6% being singletons. This clonotype was recorded at least ten times. The origin of this receptor is a man between 18 and 35 years old who received the YFV17D yellow fever vaccine. The gene calls are TRBV12-3 or TRBV12-4 and TRBJ1-6; 7 bases are a match to TRBD1. This material consisted of PBMCs, either bulk or a sorted T-cell subset (CD4+, CD8+, memory, or dextramer-sorted; not recorded which), taken more than 13 days after the first yellow fever vaccination. The CDR3 protein is CASRWDSSYNSPLHF. The CDR3 nucleotides read TGTGCCAGCAGATGGGACAGTTCCTATAATTCACCCCTCCACTTT.